These T cell receptor beta chains were read from a single sample in a study of T cells in Graves' hyperthyroidism and ophthalmopathy. TCRdb used MiXCR to reprocess the multiplex PCR reads, holding one entry per CDR3 protein. Altogether around 700,000 distinct CDR3 sequences are present, roughly a sixth being singletons, with the ten largest covering 16%. The sample was blood. Receptors originate from a woman between 50 and 59 years old with Graves' hyperthyroidism that later progressed to Graves' ophthalmopathy. CDR3s include the opening cysteine and the closing phenylalanine or tryptophan. D genes are given only for firm matches. Expanded clones get a size class; other rows say once, few or many, or leave the size out.

TRBJ2-7	many	TRBV7-2	NA	TGTGCCAGCAGCTTAGGCCCCGGGGAGGCGAACGAGCAGTACTTC	CASSLGPGEANEQYF
TRBJ1-6	NA	TRBV28	NA	TGTGCCAGCAGGCTATTGGGAGGGTCACCCCTCCACTTT	CASRLLGGSPLHF
TRBJ1-4	few	TRBV5-1	TRBD1	TGCGCCGGCAGCTTAATCCCCGGGACAGGGGTCGATTTGACTAATGAAAAACTGTTTTTT	CAGSLIPGTGVDLTNEKLFF
TRBJ2-1	NA	TRBV7-3	TRBD2	TGTGCCAGCAGCTCGGGACTAGGCTCCTACAATGAGCAGTTCTTC	CASSSGLGSYNEQFF
TRBJ2-5	NA	TRBV4-1	TRBD2	TGCGCCAGCAGCTCCCTAGCGGGGTTTGAGACCCAGTACTTC	CASSSLAGFETQYF
TRBJ1-1	few	TRBV4-1	NA	TGCGCCAGCAGCCACTTAGCGACCGCGCGGAACACTGAAGCTTTCTTT	CASSHLATARNTEAFF
TRBJ1-1	NA	TRBV4-1	NA	TGCGCCAGCCGGGGCGGCCTTAGAGGCACTGAAGCTTTCTTT	CASRGGLRGTEAFF
TRBJ1-5	NA	TRBV6-5	NA	TGTGCCAGCAGTTACTCGGTGTATGATAAGCCCCAGCATTTT	CASSYSVYDKPQHF
TRBJ2-1	NA	TRBV27	NA	TGTGCCAGCAGTTTAGGAGGCAAAAGCTCCTACAATGAGCAGTTCTTC	CASSLGGKSSYNEQFF
TRBJ1-4	once	TRBV20-1	TRBD1	TGCAGTGCTAGAGCTACGACAGGGAGTGGGGAAAAACTGTTTTTT	CSARATTGSGEKLFF
TRBJ2-1	NA	TRBV3-1	NA	TGTGCCAGCAGCCGGTTATGGGCCAGCTCCTACAATGAGCAGTTCTTC	CASSRLWASSYNEQFF
TRBJ1-1	many	TRBV2	NA	TGTGCCAGCACCCGAGACACTGAAGCTTTCTTT	CASTRDTEAFF
TRBJ1-1	many	TRBV20-1	TRBD1	TGCAGTGCTAGGTCTGCAGGGGGGAACACTGAAGCTTTCTTT	CSARSAGGNTEAFF
TRBJ1-2	NA	TRBV20-1	NA	TGCAGTGCATTCACAGGGACCTCTAACTATGGCTACACCTTC	CSAFTGTSNYGYTF
TRBJ2-7	few	TRBV19	NA	TGTGCCAGTAGTATAGAACAGGGTACCTACGAGCAGTACTTC	CASSIEQGTYEQYF
TRBJ1-2	NA	TRBV27	TRBD1	TGTGCCAGCAGTCCAAGACAGGGGATAAACTATGGCTACACCTTC	CASSPRQGINYGYTF
TRBJ1-4	few	TRBV11-2	TRBD1	TGTGCCAGCAGCTTCTCCGGGACAGCTAATGAAAAACTGTTTTTT	CASSFSGTANEKLFF
TRBJ1-1	few	TRBV29-1	NA	TGCAGCGTTGAAGGACAGAAGAGGACTGAAGCTTTCTTT	CSVEGQKRTEAFF
TRBJ1-2	many	TRBV9	TRBD1	TGTGCCAGCAGCGTAGCGGGGACAGGGAGCTATGGCTACACCTTC	CASSVAGTGSYGYTF
TRBJ2-3	many	TRBV20-1	NA	TGCAGTGCTAGGGACAGTCCACCAGATACGCAGTATTTT	CSARDSPPDTQYF
TRBJ1-2	few	TRBV14	NA	TGTGCCAGCAGCCAAGGGAGGACGAGGACCTTC	CASSQGRTRTF
TRBJ1-4	NA	TRBV28	NA	TGTGCCAGCAGTTTCGTAGGGCCGGCTGAAAAACTGTTTTTT	CASSFVGPAEKLFF